This TCR beta chain emerged from a study of shared clonotypes between healthy human individuals (TCRdb year 2020). Study-wide context: Three men and two women, aged 18 to 49 years, made up the cohort. For each donor, CD4 naive and CD4 memory were each given three plates, CD8 naive was given two plates, and CD8 memory was given one plate. The study deeply sequenced blood TCR repertoires of about five healthy adults to estimate repertoire size and the extent of clonotype sharing between individuals. To increase sequencing depth and limit assay-specific biases, TCR repertoire library preparation and sequencing were carried out by different laboratories using diverse techniques. Leukapheresis yielded between about 0.94 and 9 billion PBMCs per donor.

Using the deep immunoSEQ assay, multiplex PCR amplified TCR CDR3 regions from genomic DNA. For each cell subset, the extracted genomic DNA was distributed evenly across all wells of several immunoSEQ 96-well plates, and each plate served as one replicate. For sorted subsets, about 210 ng of genomic DNA, equivalent to 25,000 to 30,000 T cell genomes, went into each replicate PCR. Purified libraries were measured with a Qubit 3.0 fluorometer, size-checked on a Bioanalyzer 2100, and measured again with the KAPA Library Quantification kit. A separate single-read 150-cycle Illumina NextSeq 550 flow cell was used to sequence each immunoSEQ 96-well plate. The study's processing was this. Because only junctional sequences without quality scores were contained in the immunoSEQ output, filtering matching that applied to full-length reads could not be performed. To assign V/J genes and CDR3, sequences were annotated using PyIR, a Python wrapper for IgBLAST v1.9, with IMGT germline references. Reads were filtered out if the reads had weak V/J assignments (E-value above 1e-6), no CDR3, stop codons, out-of-frame junctions, or ambiguous translated residues. V3J clonotypes were defined as sequences sharing an identical inferred V gene, J gene, and CDR3 amino acid sequence. Percentage overlap between repertoires was calculated by dividing the number of shared unique clonotypes by the size of the smaller repertoire. Three approaches were used to assess repertoire richness: RTK rarefaction, the Chao1 estimator, and Recon v2.1 estimates of unobserved clonotypes. Generation probabilities for all TCRbeta clonotypes obtained by the gDNA method from a handful of donors were computed using OLGA. TCRdb's version of the immuneACCESS table is confined to in-frame rearrangements and falls short of the full clone set. An unresolved V gene accounts for under half of the shortfall where checked; the remainder is of unknown origin. V, J and clone size reflect that table, while D and trimming were determined from the DNA. For this sample the table gives fewer than 3 million clones, of which 85% to 95% were detected only once. The top ten hold around 0.35% of the sample.

The donors were healthy, HIV-negative adults who had no recently reported acute infections or vaccinations. Only Caucasian adults living in Nashville, Tennessee, USA were represented among the donors. CD4+ T cells were enriched by magnetic negative selection, after which naive cells were positively selected on CD45RA and the negative fraction was taken as the memory subset. Blood was collected by leukapheresis, and PBMCs were isolated by Ficoll-Histopaque density gradient centrifugation and then cryopreserved in liquid nitrogen vapor phase. Analytical flow cytometry was used to check the purity and quantity of each magnetically sorted T cell population. Each sorted fraction had its genomic DNA isolated and then quantified by UV absorbance on a Nanodrop 2000c. Overall results and qualifications from the work: Sampling was restricted to blood, and TCR repertoires in tissue are likely to differ from TCR repertoires in blood. Pairwise subsampling indicated that sequencing depth was expected to affect the degree of clonotype sharing among donors. Even with the large sequencing depth, rarefaction of the sorted-subset datasets indicated that sequencing was incomplete. Compared with non-shared clonotypes, clonotypes shared by all four sorted-subset donors had higher generation probabilities. Estimated clonotype richness was generally larger for naive than for memory subsets. Because the study included only a small number of donors, the genetic and exposure-history diversity represented was limited. When a handful of donors were compared, the shared fraction of clonotypes was about 5.4% for naive CD4, more than 3% for naive CD8, 2.3% for memory CD4, and 0.4% for memory CD8.

Trimmed from V: 7 bases; trimmed from J: 0 bases; junction bases lacking a gene match: 8. Reading the germline V gene (reference sequence) gives CDR1 LNHDA and CDR2 SQIVND. The CDR3 runs 15 amino acids, cysteine and phenylalanine included. This entry keeps only the CDR3 DNA: 45 bases, framed from base 1. About this clone: The target of this receptor is not known. No base qualities exist here, and no much larger clone lies one base off it.

The V and J genes are TRBV19 and TRBJ1-1; 7 junctional bases match TRBD1. The sequencing input was naive CD4+ T cells from PBMCs. This specimen's cell subset or site label, per the study, means: CD45RA+ positively selected. This TCR derives from a man younger than 30 in good health. Some clones in this sample may be carry-over from other donors' samples. CDR3 loop: CASTKQGYMNTEAFF. The DNA reads TGTGCCAGTACCAAACAGGGGTATATGAACACTGAAGCTTTCTTT.